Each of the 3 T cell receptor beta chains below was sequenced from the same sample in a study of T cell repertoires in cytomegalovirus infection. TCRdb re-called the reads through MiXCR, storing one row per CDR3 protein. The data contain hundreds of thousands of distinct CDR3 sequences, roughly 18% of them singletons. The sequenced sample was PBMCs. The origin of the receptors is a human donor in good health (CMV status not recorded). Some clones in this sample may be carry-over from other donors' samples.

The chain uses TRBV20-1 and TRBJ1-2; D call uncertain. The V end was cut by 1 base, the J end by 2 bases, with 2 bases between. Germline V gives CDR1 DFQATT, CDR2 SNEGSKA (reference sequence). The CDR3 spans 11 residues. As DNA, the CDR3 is TGCAGTGCTAGAGCGAACTATGGCTACACCTTC. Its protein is CSARANYGYTF.

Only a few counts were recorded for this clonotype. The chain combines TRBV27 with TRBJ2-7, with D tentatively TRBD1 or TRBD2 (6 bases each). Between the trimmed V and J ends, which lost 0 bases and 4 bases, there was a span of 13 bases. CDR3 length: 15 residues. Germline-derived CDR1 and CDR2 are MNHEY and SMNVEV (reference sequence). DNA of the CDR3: TGTGCCAGCAGTTTATCAAGGGGGGCGGGTTACGAGCAGTACTTC. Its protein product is CASSLSRGAGYEQYF.

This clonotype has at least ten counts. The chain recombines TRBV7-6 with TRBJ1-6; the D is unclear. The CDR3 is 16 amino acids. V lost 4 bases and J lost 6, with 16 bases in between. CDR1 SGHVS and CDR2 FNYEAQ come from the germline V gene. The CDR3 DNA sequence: TGTGCCAGCAGCTCCAGAGACCCAGCCGCTAATTCACCCCTCCACTTT. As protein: CASSSRDPAANSPLHF.